The 12 T cell receptor beta chains in this list originate from one sample, sequenced in a study of control samples from healthy donors and cancer patients. Using immunoSEQ multiplex PCR, the repertoire was profiled, and TCRdb retains in-frame clones only, with some absent. This sample has tens of thousands of clones, with about 81% found just once. Sample: PBMCs. The receptors stem from a man between 65 and 85 years old with lung cancer.

V and J are TRBV13 and TRBJ1-2; D not certain. The CDR3 runs to 15 residues. The ends were cut back, 4 bases at V and 5 bases at J, with 17 bases in the middle. CDR1 and CDR2 from the germline V gene are PRHDT and FYEKMQ (reference sequence). CDR3 DNA: TGTGCCAGCAGCTGGACCACTGATGCGCCTTATGGCTACACCTTC. The encoded protein is CASSWTTDAPYGYTF.

This chain joins TRBV20-1 and TRBJ1-5; D is unresolved. The ends were cut back, 4 bases at V and 7 bases at J, with 2 bases in the middle. In germline, CDR1 is DFQATT, CDR2 SNEGSKA (reference sequence). The CDR3 length is 9 residues. CDR3 amino acids: CSANQPQHF. In DNA, the CDR3 is TGCAGTGCTAACCAGCCCCAGCATTTT.

This chain uses TRBV5-1 with TRBJ2-2, with D possibly TRBD1 on 6 matching bases. Germline V CDR1 and CDR2: SGHRS, YFSETQ. The germline V and J ends were trimmed by 0 bases and 5 bases, with 14 bases remaining between them. The CDR3 contains 16 residues. CDR3 in DNA: TGCGCCAGCAGCTTGGCACACCTACAGGGAACCGGGGAGCTGTTTTTT. Protein product: CASSLAHLQGTGELFF.

The rearrangement joins TRBV19 to TRBJ2-5; no definite D call. Trimming pared 5 bases from V and 2 bases from J, leaving 12 bases between. The CDR3 runs 14 residues. The germline CDR1 and CDR2 sequences are LNHDA and SQIVND (reference sequence). The CDR3 is CASSALARQETQYF. DNA for the CDR3: TGTGCCAGTAGTGCCCTTGCCAGACAAGAGACCCAGTACTTC.

The chain links TRBV7-3 to TRBJ2-3; D perhaps matches TRBD1 (6 bases). Per the germline V gene, CDR1 is SGHTA and CDR2 is FQGTGA. Trimming removed 2 bases at V and 0 bases at J, with 12 bases between. This CDR3 spans 16 amino acids. The CDR3 loop reads CASSLSGGQSTDTQYF. The CDR3 nucleotides are TGTGCCAGCAGCTTATCAGGCGGACAGAGCACAGATACGCAGTATTTT.

The V gene is TRBV5-4, the J gene TRBJ1-5, with D hard to call. The CDR3 is 14 amino acids. CDR1 is SGHNT and CDR2 is YYREEE in the germline V gene (reference sequence). V lost 0 bases and J lost 2, with 6 bases in between. CDR3: CASSLGVGNQPQHF. The CDR3 bases are TGTGCCAGCAGCTTGGGGGTTGGCAATCAGCCCCAGCATTTT.

This clone was seen once. The rearrangement uses TRBV7-9 and TRBJ2-2, with TRBD2 matching over 10 bases. Germline V gene lookup returns CDR1 SEHNR and CDR2 FQNEAQ (reference sequence). The CDR3 loop spans 16 amino acids. V lost 5 bases, J lost 4 bases, and 7 bases stayed unmatched. The CDR3 coding sequence is TGTGCCAGCAGCCCAGCGGGGGGGATGAGCACCGGGGAGCTGTTTTTT. It yields the protein CASSPAGGMSTGELFF.

The chain is built from TRBV15 and TRBJ2-4, with TRBD1 identical over 8 bases. The germline gives CDR1 LNHNV, CDR2 YYDKDF (reference sequence). With V trimmed by 0 bases and J by 1 base, 8 bases remained unmatched. The length of the CDR3 is 18 residues. The CDR3 sequence: CATSRDGRTGRAKNIQYF. The CDR3 DNA sequence: TGTGCCACCAGCAGAGATGGCCGGACAGGGCGGGCCAAAAACATTCAGTACTTC.

V and J are TRBV6-5 and TRBJ1-1, with D perhaps matching TRBD1 (6 bases). This CDR3 is built from 15 residues. Germline V gene lookup returns CDR1 MNHEY and CDR2 SVGAGI. Trimming took off 6 bases at V and 6 bases at J, with 20 bases between the two ends. DNA of the CDR3: TGTGCCAGCAGGGCTACAGGGACCGGAATTTCTGAAGCTTTCTTT. This encodes CASRATGTGISEAFF.

For the CDR3, the DNA is TGTGCCAGCAGCGTAGAGATCAGGGCTAGCGTTGGGGACGGGGAGCTGTTTTTT. It translates to CASSVEIRASVGDGELFF. The V call is TRBV9, the J call TRBJ2-2; D might be TRBD2 (6 bases). The V end lost 0 bases, the J end lost 7 bases, and 22 bases lay between the germline ends. Germline loops: CDR1 SGDLS, CDR2 YYNGEE. This CDR3 has 18 amino acids.

The J gene is TRBJ2-7, the V gene TRBV19; 7 bases are shared with TRBD2. Germline V gene lookup returns CDR1 LNHDA and CDR2 SQIVND (reference sequence). The CDR3 covers 15 residues. The trim removed 1 base at V and 2 bases at J, leaving 5 bases unmatched. The CDR3 coding sequence is TGTGCCAGTAGTATAGGGGGCGCGGGAGCCTACGAGCAGTACTTC. This encodes CASSIGGAGAYEQYF.

The J gene is TRBJ1-1, the V gene TRBV29-1, with 8 bases matching TRBD1. From germline, CDR1 is SQVTM and CDR2 ANQGSEA. This CDR3 contains 14 residues. The junction had 10 bases not matched to a gene; V was cut back by 6 bases and J by 4 bases. CDR3 bases: TGCAGCGTGACAGGGGCCGTGGTTGGCACTGAAGCTTTCTTT. Its protein product is CSVTGAVVGTEAFF.